The entry below describes one T cell receptor beta chain. The antigen is undetermined. The data originate from a study of graft-versus-host responses after intestinal transplantation. Looking at the study overall: Multivisceral, liver-intestinal, or isolated intestinal transplants were performed in recipients. Recipients uniformly received anti-thymocyte globulin induction, followed by tacrolimus and steroids for around 3 years.

Profiled with immunoSEQ multiplex PCR; TCRdb holds only in-frame clones, not every one. Among 98,000 or so clones, around 86% were seen once, and the ten largest hold over 1.3%. The CDR3 length is 19 residues. CDR1 is LGHNA, CDR2 YNFKEQ, per germline. J was trimmed by 0 bases and V by 1 base; bases with no gene match: 10. Whole-study findings and limits: Recipient marrow held GvH clones, some first seen in ileum or blood. Researchers found peak circulating GvH clone levels linked to early post-transplant HvG declines.

The receptor's source is a human patient who received an intestinal transplant, so some T cells may come from the graft donor. Sequences were derived from PBMCs, sampled 255 days after intestinal transplant. The chain has TRBV4-2 and TRBJ2-3; 10 bases match TRBD2. The CDR3 region has the DNA TGTGCCAGCAGCCAAGCGGCTGGGACTAGCGACACTAGCACAGATACGCAGTATTTT. Translated, it gives CASSQAAGTSDTSTDTQYF.